This T cell receptor (beta chain) was captured in a study of technical replicates of blood from a handful of donors listed by TCRdb under 2017. This clone has a single count. What this receptor recognizes is not known. Base qualities are not provided; no much larger clone lies one nucleotide away. Counted from cysteine to phenylalanine, this CDR3 has 15 amino acids. Only the CDR3 portion is preserved as DNA: 45 bases, with reading frame beginning at the first base. The germline V and J ends show losses of 3 bases and 14 bases respectively, and no gene match explains 19 bases of the junction. CDR1 and CDR2, looked up from the germline V gene, are SGHRS and YFSETQ. The library was prepared using the immunoSEQ multiplex PCR assay. In its TCRdb copy, this immuneACCESS table keeps in-frame sequences only and misses some clones. Where compared with another copy, unresolved V genes explain less than half of these, and the others have no known cause. This sample is represented by 60,000 to 90,000 clones; about 95% of them were singletons. Clones ranked in the top ten supply roughly 0.24% of the sample.

The sequenced sample was T cells isolated from PBMCs. The origin of this receptor is a human donor in good health. The chain links TRBV5-1 with TRBJ2-5; 7 bases in between match TRBD2. The CDR3 amino acid sequence is: CASSSGGLKGLVSYF. The DNA reads TGCGCCAGCAGCTCGGGGGGACTAAAAGGGCTGGTATCCTACTTC.